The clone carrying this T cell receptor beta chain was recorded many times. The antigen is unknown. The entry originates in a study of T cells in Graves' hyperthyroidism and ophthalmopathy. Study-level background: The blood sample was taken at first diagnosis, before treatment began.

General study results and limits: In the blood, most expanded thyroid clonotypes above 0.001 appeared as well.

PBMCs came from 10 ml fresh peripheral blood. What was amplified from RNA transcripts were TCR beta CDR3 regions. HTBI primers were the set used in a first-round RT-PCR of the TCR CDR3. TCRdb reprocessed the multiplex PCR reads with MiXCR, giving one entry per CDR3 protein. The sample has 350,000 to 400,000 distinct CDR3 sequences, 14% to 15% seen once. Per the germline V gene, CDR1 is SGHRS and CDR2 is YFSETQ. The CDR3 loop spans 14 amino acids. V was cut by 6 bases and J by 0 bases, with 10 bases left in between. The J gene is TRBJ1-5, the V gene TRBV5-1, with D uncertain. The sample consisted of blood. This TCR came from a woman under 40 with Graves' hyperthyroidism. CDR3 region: CASKEGVSNQPQHF. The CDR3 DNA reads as TGCGCCAGCAAGGAGGGTGTTAGCAATCAGCCCCAGCATTTT.